This T cell receptor (beta chain) was recorded in a study of CD4 T cells in relation to SARS-CoV-2 and coronaviruses. Whole-study context: The HLA restriction of the shared crossreactive spike epitopes was mapped. Notes on the study in general: This crossreactivity analysis covered spike protein alone, no other viral proteins.

The unexposed donors gave CD4+ T cells in about 2011-2019, prior to COVID-19. Naive and memory CD4+ T cells came from enriched cryopreserved PBMCs. Here immunoSEQ multiplex PCR was the method, and the copy in TCRdb shows in-frame clones only, minus some. Among some 65,000 clones, approximately 87% were seen once, and the ten largest hold 1.6%. V was shortened by 2 bases and J by 1 base, with 5 bases between the two germline ends. CDR1 is SGHTA and CDR2 is FQGNSA in the germline V gene. The CDR3 consists of 13 residues. Notes on this clone: Its specificity is unknown.

The sequence derives from a human donor in good health. The rearrangement joins TRBV7-2 to TRBJ1-1, with no clear D. Sequencing was performed on memory CD4+ T cells from PBMCs. The DNA of the CDR3 is TGTGCCAGCAGCTTATGGGGGAACACTGAAGCTTTCTTT. It translates to CASSLWGNTEAFF.